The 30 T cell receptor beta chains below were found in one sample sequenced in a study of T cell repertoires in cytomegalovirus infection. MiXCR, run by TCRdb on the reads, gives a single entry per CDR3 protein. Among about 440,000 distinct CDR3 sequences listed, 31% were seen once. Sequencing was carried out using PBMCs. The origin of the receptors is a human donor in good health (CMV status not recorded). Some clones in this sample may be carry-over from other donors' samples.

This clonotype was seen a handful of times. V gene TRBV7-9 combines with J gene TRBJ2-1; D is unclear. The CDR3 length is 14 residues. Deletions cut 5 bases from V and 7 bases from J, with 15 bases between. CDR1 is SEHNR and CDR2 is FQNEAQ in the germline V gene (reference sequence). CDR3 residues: CASSPGLSGNEQFF. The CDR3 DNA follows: TGTGCCAGCAGCCCGGGTCTGAGTGGAAATGAGCAGTTCTTC.

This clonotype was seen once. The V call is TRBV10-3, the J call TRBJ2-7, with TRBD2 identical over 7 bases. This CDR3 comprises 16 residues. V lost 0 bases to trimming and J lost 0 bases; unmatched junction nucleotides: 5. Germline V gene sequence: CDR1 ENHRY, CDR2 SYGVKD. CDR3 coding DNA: TGTGCCATCAGTGAGTCTGGCGGGGGAGACTCCTACGAGCAGTACTTC. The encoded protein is CAISESGGGDSYEQYF.

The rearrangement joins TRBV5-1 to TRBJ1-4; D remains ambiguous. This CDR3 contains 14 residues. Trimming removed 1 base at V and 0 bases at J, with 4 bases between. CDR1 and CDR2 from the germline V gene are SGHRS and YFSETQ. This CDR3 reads CASSLYATNEKLFF. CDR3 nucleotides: TGCGCCAGCAGCTTGTACGCAACTAATGAAAAACTGTTTTTT.

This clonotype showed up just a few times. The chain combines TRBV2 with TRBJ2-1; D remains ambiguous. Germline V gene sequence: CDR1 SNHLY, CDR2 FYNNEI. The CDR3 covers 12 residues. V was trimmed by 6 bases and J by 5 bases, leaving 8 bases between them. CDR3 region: CASSQQNNEQFF. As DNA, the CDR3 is TGTGCCAGCAGCCAACAGAACAATGAGCAGTTCTTC.

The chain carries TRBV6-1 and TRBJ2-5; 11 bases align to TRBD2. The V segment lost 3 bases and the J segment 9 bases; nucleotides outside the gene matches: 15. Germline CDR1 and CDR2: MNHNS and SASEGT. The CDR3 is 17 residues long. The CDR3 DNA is TGTGCCAGCAGTGACTATCGGGCTAGCGGGGGGCCTGGGGCCCAGTACTTC. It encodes CASSDYRASGGPGAQYF.

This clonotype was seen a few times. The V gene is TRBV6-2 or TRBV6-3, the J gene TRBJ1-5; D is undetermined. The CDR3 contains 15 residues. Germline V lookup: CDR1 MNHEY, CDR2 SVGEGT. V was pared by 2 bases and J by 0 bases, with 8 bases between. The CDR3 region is CASSYRGNSNQPQHF. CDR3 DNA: TGTGCCAGCAGTTACCGAGGGAATAGCAATCAGCCCCAGCATTTT.

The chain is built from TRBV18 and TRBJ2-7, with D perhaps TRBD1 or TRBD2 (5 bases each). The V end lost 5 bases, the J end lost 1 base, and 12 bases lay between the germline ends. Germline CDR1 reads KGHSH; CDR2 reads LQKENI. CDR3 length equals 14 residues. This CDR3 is CASSGGDQSYEQYF. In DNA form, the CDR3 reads TGTGCCAGCTCAGGGGGAGACCAGTCCTACGAGCAGTACTTC. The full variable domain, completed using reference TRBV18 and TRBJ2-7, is NAGVMQNPRHLVRRRGQEARLRCSPMKGHSHVYWYRQLPEEGLKFMVYLQKENIIDESGMPKERFSAEFPKEGPSILRIQQVVRGDSAAYFCASSGGDQSYEQYFGPGTRLTVT.

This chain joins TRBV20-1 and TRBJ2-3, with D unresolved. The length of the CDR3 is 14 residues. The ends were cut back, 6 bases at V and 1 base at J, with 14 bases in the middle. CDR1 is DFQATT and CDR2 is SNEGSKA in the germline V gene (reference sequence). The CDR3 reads CSAPPGAGTDTQYF. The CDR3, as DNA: TGCAGTGCCCCTCCGGGCGCGGGCACAGATACGCAGTATTTT.

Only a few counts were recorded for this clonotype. CDR3 loop: CASSFEKDTQYF. The CDR3 DNA sequence: TGTGCCAGCAGCTTTGAAAAGGATACGCAGTATTTT. The chain couples TRBV11-3 to TRBJ2-3; D unresolved. Germline V gene lookup returns CDR1 SGHNT and CDR2 YENEEA. V dropped 3 bases and J dropped 6 bases, with 7 bases sitting between them. CDR3 length equals 12 residues.

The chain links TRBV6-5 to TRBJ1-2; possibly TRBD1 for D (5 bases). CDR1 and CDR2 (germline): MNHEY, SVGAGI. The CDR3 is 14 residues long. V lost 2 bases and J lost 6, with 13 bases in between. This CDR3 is CASSYRAGSDGYTF. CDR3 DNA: TGTGCCAGCAGTTACAGGGCAGGGTCGGATGGCTACACCTTC.

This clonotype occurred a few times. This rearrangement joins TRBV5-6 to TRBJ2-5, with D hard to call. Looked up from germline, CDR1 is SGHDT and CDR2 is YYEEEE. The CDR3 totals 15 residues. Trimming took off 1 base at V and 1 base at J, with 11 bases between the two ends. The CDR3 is CASSLSLQTQETQYF. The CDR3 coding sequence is TGTGCCAGCAGCTTGAGCTTACAGACCCAAGAGACCCAGTACTTC. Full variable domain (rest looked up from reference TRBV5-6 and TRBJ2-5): DAGVTQSPTHLIKTRGQQVTLRCSPKSGHDTVSWYQQALGQGPQFIFQYYEEEERQRGNFPDRFSGHQFPNYSSELNVNALLLGDSALYLCASSLSLQTQETQYFGPGTRLLVL.

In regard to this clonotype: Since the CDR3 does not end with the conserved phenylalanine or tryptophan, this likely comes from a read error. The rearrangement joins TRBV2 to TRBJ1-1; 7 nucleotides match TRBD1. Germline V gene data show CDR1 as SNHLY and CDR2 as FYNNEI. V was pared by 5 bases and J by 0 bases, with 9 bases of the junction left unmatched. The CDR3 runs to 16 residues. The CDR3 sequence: CASSSRDRGMNTEAFL. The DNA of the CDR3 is TGTGCCAGCAGTTCCCGGGACAGAGGAATGAACACTGAAGCTTTCTTG.

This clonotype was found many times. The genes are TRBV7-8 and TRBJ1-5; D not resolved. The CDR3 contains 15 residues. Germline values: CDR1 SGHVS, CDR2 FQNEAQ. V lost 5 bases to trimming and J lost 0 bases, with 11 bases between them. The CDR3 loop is CASSQREHSNQPQHF. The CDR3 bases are TGTGCCAGCAGCCAGCGGGAGCATAGCAATCAGCCCCAGCATTTT.

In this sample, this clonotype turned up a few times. The CDR3: CASSQGTRNEKLFF. CDR3 nucleotide sequence: TGTGCCAGCAGCCAAGGGACAAGAAATGAAAAACTGTTTTTT. The V and J genes are TRBV3-1 and TRBJ1-4; D is perhaps TRBD1 (5 bases). Trimming took 1 base from V and 5 from J, leaving 8 bases between them. CDR3 length equals 14 residues. Germline lookup yields CDR1 LGHDT and CDR2 YNNKEL (reference sequence).

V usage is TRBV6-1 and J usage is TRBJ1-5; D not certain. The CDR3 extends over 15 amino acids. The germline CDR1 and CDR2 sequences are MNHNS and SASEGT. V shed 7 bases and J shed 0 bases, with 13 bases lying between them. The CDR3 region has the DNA TGTGCCAGCACCCCCCCCGGATATAGCAATCAGCCCCAGCATTTT. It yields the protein CASTPPGYSNQPQHF.

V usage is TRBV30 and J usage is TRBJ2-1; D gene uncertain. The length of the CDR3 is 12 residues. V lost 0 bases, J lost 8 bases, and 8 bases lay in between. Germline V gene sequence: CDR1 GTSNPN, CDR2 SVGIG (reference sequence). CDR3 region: CAWSVPPDEQFF. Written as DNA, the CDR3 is TGTGCCTGGAGTGTACCCCCCGATGAGCAGTTCTTC.

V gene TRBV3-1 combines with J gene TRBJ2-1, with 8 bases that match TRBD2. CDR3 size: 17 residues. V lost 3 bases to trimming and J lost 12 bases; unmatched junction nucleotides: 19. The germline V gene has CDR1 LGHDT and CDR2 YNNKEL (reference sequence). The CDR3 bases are TGTGCCAGCAGCCAGGCATCAGCGGGGGCCCTCCGTGAAGGGCAGTTCTTC. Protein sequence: CASSQASAGALREGQFF.

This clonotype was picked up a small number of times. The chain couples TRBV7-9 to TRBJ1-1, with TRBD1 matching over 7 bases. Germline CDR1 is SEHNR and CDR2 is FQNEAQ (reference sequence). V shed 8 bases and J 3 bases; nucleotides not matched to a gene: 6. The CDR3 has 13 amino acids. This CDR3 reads CASATGLDTEAFF. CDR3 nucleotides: TGTGCCAGCGCGACAGGGCTCGACACTGAAGCTTTCTTT.

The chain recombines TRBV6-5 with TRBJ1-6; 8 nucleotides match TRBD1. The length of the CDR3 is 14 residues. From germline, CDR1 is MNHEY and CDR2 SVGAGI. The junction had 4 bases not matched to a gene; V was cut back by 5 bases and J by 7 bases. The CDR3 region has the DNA TGTGCCAGCAGTAACAGACAGGGGAATTCACCCCTCCACTTT. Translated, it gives CASSNRQGNSPLHF.

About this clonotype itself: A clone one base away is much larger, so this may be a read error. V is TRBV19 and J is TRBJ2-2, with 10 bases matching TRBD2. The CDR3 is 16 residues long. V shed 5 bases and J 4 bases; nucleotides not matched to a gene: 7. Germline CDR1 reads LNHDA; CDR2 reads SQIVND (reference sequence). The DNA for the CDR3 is TGTGCCAGTAGTGTAACTAGCGGGGCCCCCACCGGGGAGCTGTTTTTT. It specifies CASSVTSGAPTGELFF. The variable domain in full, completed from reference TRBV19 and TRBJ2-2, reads DGGITQSPKYLFRKEGQNVTLSCEQNLNHDAMYWYRQDPGQGLRLIYYSQIVNDFQKGDIAEGYSVSREKKESFPLTVTSAQKNPTAFYLCASSVTSGAPTGELFFGEGSRLTVL.

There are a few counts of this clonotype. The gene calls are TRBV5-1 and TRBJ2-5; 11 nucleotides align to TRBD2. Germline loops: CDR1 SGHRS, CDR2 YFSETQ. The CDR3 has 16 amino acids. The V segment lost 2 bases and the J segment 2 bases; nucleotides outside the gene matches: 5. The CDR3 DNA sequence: TGCGCCAGCAGCTTACCTGGGACTAGCGGACAAGAGACCCAGTACTTC. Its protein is CASSLPGTSGQETQYF.

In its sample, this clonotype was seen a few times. The DNA of the CDR3 is TGTGCCAGCAGACTCCGCGGGGCAGATACGCAGTATTTT. It yields the protein CASRLRGADTQYF. The V call is TRBV7-8, the J call TRBJ2-3, with a tentative D call TRBD2 (6 bases). The germline V gene has CDR1 SGHVS and CDR2 FQNEAQ. Between the trimmed V and J ends, which lost 6 bases and 4 bases, there was a span of 11 bases. There are 13 residues in the CDR3. The full variable domain, its missing parts supplied by reference TRBV7-8 and TRBJ2-3, is GAGVSQSPRYKVAKRGQDVALRCDPISGHVSLFWYQQALGQGPEFLTYFQNEAQLDKSGLPSDRFFAERPEGSVSTLKIQRTQQEDSAVYLCASRLRGADTQYFGPGTRLTVL.

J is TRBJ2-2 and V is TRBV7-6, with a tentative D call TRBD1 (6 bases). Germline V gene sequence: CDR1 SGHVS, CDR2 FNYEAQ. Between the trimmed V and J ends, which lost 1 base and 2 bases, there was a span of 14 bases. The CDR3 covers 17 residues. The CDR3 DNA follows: TGTGCCAGCAGCTTAGACGGGCAGACAGGAAACACCGGGGAGCTGTTTTTT. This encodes CASSLDGQTGNTGELFF.

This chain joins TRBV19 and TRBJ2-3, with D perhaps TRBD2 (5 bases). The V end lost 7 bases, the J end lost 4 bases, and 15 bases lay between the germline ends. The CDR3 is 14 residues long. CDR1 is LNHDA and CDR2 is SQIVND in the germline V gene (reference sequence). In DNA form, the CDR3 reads TGTGCCAGTAAGGAGGTGGCGTTCCCAGATACGCAGTATTTT. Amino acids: CASKEVAFPDTQYF.

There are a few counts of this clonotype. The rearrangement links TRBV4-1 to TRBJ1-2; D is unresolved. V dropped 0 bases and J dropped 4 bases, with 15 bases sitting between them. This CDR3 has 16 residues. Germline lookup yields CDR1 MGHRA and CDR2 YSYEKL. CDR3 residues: CASSQELVVTGYGYTF. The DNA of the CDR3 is TGCGCCAGCAGCCAAGAGTTGGTGGTAACCGGCTATGGCTACACCTTC.

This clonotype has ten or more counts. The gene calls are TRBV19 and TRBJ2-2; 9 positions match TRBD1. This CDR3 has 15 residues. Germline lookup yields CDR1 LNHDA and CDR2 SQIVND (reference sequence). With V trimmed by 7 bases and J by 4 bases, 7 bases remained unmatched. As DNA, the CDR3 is TGTGCCAGTATGGGAGACAGGGGGTCCACCGGGGAGCTGTTTTTT. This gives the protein CASMGDRGSTGELFF.

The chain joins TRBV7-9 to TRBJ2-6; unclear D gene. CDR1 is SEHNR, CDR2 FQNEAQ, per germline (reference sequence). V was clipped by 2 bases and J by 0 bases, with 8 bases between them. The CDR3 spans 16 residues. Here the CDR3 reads CASSLNIRSGANVLTF. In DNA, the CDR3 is TGTGCCAGCAGCTTAAATATCCGCTCTGGGGCCAACGTCCTGACTTTC.

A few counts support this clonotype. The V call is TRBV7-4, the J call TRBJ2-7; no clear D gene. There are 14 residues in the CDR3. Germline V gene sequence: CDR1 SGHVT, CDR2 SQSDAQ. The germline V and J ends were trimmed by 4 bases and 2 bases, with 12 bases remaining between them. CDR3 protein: CASSSSPGPYEQYF. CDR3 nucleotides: TGTGCCAGCAGCTCCTCCCCGGGCCCCTACGAGCAGTACTTC.

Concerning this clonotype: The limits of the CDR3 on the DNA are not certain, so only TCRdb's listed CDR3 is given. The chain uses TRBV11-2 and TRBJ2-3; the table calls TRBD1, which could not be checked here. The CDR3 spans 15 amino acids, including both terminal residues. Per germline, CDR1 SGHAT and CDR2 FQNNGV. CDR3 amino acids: CATRTRFGEGDTQYF.

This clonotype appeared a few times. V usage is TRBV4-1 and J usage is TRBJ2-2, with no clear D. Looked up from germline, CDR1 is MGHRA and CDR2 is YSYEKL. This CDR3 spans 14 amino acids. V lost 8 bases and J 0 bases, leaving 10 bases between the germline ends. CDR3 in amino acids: CASADKSNTGELFF. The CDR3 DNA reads TGCGCCAGCGCAGACAAATCGAACACCGGGGAGCTGTTTTTT.